This T cell receptor (beta chain) was recovered during a study of blood T cell repertoires in COVID-19. CDR1 is SGHTA, CDR2 FQGTGA, per germline. The CDR3 is 15 residues long. The V and J ends lost 2 bases and 0 bases respectively, with 8 bases between them. TCRdb keeps only in-frame clones here, not all; method: immunoSEQ multiplex PCR. Among roughly 61,000 clones listed, over 70% were seen once. This clone was recorded at least ten times. This receptor was obtained from a woman in her seventies with acute or convalescent COVID-19. Sample: peripheral blood. The J gene is TRBJ1-5, the V gene TRBV7-3; D not certain. The CDR3 bases are TGTGCCAGCAGCTTAGAGGGTCATAGCAATCAGCCCCAGCATTTT. It encodes CASSLEGHSNQPQHF. Using reference TRBV7-3 and TRBJ1-5 for the parts outside the CDR3, the full variable domain is GAGVSQTPSNKVTEKGKYVELRCDPISGHTALYWYRQSLGQGPEFLIYFQGTGAADDSGLPNDRFFAVRPEGSVSTLKIQRTERGDSAVYLCASSLEGHSNQPQHFGDGTRLSIL.